The following is a T cell receptor (beta chain) sequence with its context. TCRdb recomputed calls from the reads with MiXCR, one row per CDR3 protein. This sample has some 200,000 distinct CDR3 sequences, with around 20% found just once. Germline CDR1 reads MDHEN; CDR2 reads SYDVKM. The CDR3 totals 15 residues. Between the trimmed V and J ends, which lost 3 bases and 4 bases, there was a span of 13 bases. The data were taken from a study of T cell repertoires in cytomegalovirus infection. The sequencing sample was made of PBMCs. The source is a human donor in good health (CMV status not recorded). Some clones in this sample may be carry-over from other donors' samples. The rearrangement joins TRBV28 to TRBJ1-5; D gene uncertain. CDR3 region: CASSFTRMRNQPQHF. The CDR3 DNA follows: TGTGCCAGCAGTTTCACCAGGATGAGGAATCAGCCCCAGCATTTT.